The clone carrying this TCR beta chain was counted ten times or more. The target antigen is unknown. The data were taken from a study of T cells in Graves' hyperthyroidism and ophthalmopathy. The study's findings and limits: Most clonotypes expanded in thyroid above 0.001 were likewise present in blood.

Germline V lookup: CDR1 SGHRS, CDR2 YFSETQ. The V gene end was trimmed by 5 bases and the J gene end by 3 bases; junction bases not matched to a gene: 3. The CDR3 runs 13 residues. RNA transcripts gave rise to amplified TCR beta CDR3 regions. HTBI primers were the set used in a first-round RT-PCR of the TCR CDR3. TCRdb reprocessed the multiplex PCR reads via MiXCR and lists one record per CDR3 protein. The sample consists of 400,000 or so distinct CDR3 sequences, roughly 13% of them appearing once. The receptor was isolated from a man aged 45 to 65 with Graves' ophthalmopathy. Sequenced input: blood. V usage is TRBV5-1 and J usage is TRBJ1-2; TRBD1 agrees at 8 bases. For the CDR3, the DNA is TGCGCCAGCAGGCCGACAGGGGACTATGGCTACACCTTC. This sequence encodes CASRPTGDYGYTF.